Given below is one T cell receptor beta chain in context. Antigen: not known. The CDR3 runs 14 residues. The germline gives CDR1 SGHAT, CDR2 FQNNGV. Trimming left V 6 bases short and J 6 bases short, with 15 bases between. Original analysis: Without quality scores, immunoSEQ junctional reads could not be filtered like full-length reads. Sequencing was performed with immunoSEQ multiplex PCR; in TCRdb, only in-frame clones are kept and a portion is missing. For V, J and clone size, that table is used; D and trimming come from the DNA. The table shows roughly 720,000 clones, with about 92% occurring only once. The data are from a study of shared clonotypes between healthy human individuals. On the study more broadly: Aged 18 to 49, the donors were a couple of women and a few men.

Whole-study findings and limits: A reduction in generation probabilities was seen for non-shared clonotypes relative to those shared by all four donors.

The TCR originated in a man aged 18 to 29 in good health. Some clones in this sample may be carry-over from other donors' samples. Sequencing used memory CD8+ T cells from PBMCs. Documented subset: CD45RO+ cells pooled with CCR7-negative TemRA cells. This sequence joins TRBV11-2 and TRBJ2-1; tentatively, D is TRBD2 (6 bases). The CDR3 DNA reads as TGTGCCAGCAGGGATCGCGCGGAGGGCAATGAGCAGTTCTTC. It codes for CASRDRAEGNEQFF.